The 13 T cell receptor beta chains given below trace back to one sample, sequenced in a study of cytomegalovirus exposure and HLA in healthy donors. The PCR contained 60 Vbeta and 13 Jbeta primers. Profiling relied on immunoSEQ multiplex PCR, and the TCRdb table lists in-frame clones only, not all of them. The sample carries 110,000 to 150,000 clones, 75% to 80% recorded once. The specimen was PBMCs. These receptors all stem from a young woman in good health and CMV-seronegative.

V is TRBV27 and J is TRBJ1-2; 7 bases are a match to TRBD1. The CDR3 runs to 15 residues. Germline loops: CDR1 MNHEY, CDR2 SMNVEV (reference sequence). Trimming removed 1 base from V and 6 bases from J; junction bases left unmatched: 8. The CDR3 sequence is CASSLFRDRVDGYTF. CDR3 nucleotides: TGTGCCAGCAGTTTATTCCGAGACAGGGTTGATGGCTACACCTTC.

The chain combines TRBV20-1 with TRBJ1-2; D possibly corresponds to TRBD1 (5 bases). Trimming took 3 bases from V and 8 from J, leaving 10 bases between them. CDR1 and CDR2 (germline): DFQATT, SNEGSKA (reference sequence). The length of the CDR3 is 11 residues. This chain's CDR3 is CSARGGDGYTF. As DNA, the CDR3 is TGCAGTGCTAGGGGCGGGGACGGCTACACCTTC.

The chain joins TRBV27 to TRBJ1-2; 10 bases agree with TRBD1. The CDR3 runs to 14 residues. Germline V gene lookup returns CDR1 MNHEY and CDR2 SMNVEV (reference sequence). After removal of 6 bases from V and 2 bases from J, the junction contained 3 bases not matched to a gene. The CDR3 DNA is TGTGCCAGCAGCCGGACAGGGGGGAACTATGGCTACACCTTC. It is translated as CASSRTGGNYGYTF.

The J gene is TRBJ2-7, the V gene TRBV5-1; D may be TRBD1 (6 bases). CDR3 length equals 15 residues. Germline V gene sequence: CDR1 SGHRS, CDR2 YFSETQ. The V gene lost 2 bases and the J gene lost 1 base, with 13 bases spanning the gap. The CDR3 loop reads CASSFPEGDSYEQYF. CDR3 DNA: TGCGCCAGCAGCTTCCCCGAGGGGGATTCCTACGAGCAGTACTTC. Full variable domain (missing parts from reference TRBV5-1 and TRBJ2-7): KAGVTQTPRYLIKTRGQQVTLSCSPISGHRSVSWYQQTPGQGLQFLFEYFSETQRNKGNFPGRFSGRQFSNSRSEMNVSTLELGDSALYLCASSFPEGDSYEQYFGPGTRLTVT.

The chain couples TRBV7-9 to TRBJ2-7; TRBD2 is a possible D gene (6 bases). CDR1 and CDR2 from the germline V gene are SEHNR and FQNEAQ (reference sequence). This CDR3 contains 14 residues. Trimming pared 1 base from V and 0 bases from J, leaving 7 bases between. This CDR3 is CASSLGGASYEQYF. CDR3 nucleotides: TGTGCCAGCAGCTTAGGCGGGGCCTCCTACGAGCAGTACTTC. The full variable domain, with the rest looked up from reference TRBV7-9 and TRBJ2-7, is DTGVSQNPRHKITKRGQNVTFRCDPISEHNRLYWYRQTLGQGPEFLTYFQNEAQLEKSRLLSDRFSAERPKGSFSTLEIQRTEQGDSAMYLCASSLGGASYEQYFGPGTRLTVT.

The chain recombines TRBV4-3 with TRBJ1-1, with a possible D match to TRBD1 (6 bases). The CDR3 is 16 amino acids. V lost 5 bases, J lost 2 bases, and 18 bases lay in between. Germline CDR1 LGHNA, CDR2 YSLEER. The chain's CDR3 is CASSINSGTPNTEAFF. In nucleotides, the CDR3 is TGCGCCAGCAGCATAAACTCCGGGACACCTAACACTGAAGCTTTCTTT.

This chain joins TRBV15 and TRBJ1-4, with D possibly TRBD1 on 5 matching bases. V lost 0 bases, J lost 3 bases, and 8 bases lay in between. Germline-derived CDR1 and CDR2 are LNHNV and YYDKDF (reference sequence). CDR3 length: 15 residues. The CDR3 nucleotides are TGTGCCACCAGCAGAGACAGGGCGTCTAATGAAAAACTGTTTTTT. Translation: CATSRDRASNEKLFF.

The gene calls are TRBV27 and TRBJ2-7, with 7 nucleotides matching TRBD1. Germline CDR1 is MNHEY and CDR2 is SMNVEV (reference sequence). This CDR3 is built from 15 residues. V gave up 6 bases and J gave up 2 bases; unmatched junction bases: 10. The CDR3 sequence is CASSYSGTAPYEQYF. The CDR3 DNA reads TGTGCCAGCAGCTACTCCGGGACAGCCCCCTACGAGCAGTACTTC.

The rearrangement links TRBV7-8 to TRBJ1-2; no clear D gene. CDR1 is SGHVS and CDR2 is FQNEAQ in the germline V gene. Trimming removed 3 bases at V and 4 bases at J, with 15 bases between. This CDR3 is built from 15 residues. The CDR3 is CASSLRVGSSYGYTF. DNA for the CDR3: TGTGCCAGCAGCTTGCGAGTGGGCAGCTCCTATGGCTACACCTTC.

The CDR3 is CASSLARDGYTF. In nucleotides, the CDR3 is TGTGCCAGCAGCTTAGCCAGGGATGGCTACACCTTC. V usage is TRBV7-2 and J usage is TRBJ1-2, with D possibly being TRBD1 (5 bases). Trimming shortened V by 0 bases and J by 6 bases, and 5 bases separated the two germline ends. The length of the CDR3 is 12 residues. Germline V gene sequence: CDR1 SGHTA, CDR2 FQGNSA. Complete variable domain (other parts from reference TRBV7-2 and TRBJ1-2): GAGVSQSPSNKVTEKGKDVELRCDPISGHTALYWYRQSLGQGLEFLIYFQGNSAPDKSGLPSDRFSAERTGGSVSTLTIQRTQQEDSAVYLCASSLARDGYTFGSGTRLTVV.

This clone was seen a few times. The chain carries TRBV4-2 and TRBJ1-1; no definite D call. The germline gives CDR1 LGHNA, CDR2 YNFKEQ. V lost 0 bases, J lost 0 bases, and 5 bases lay in between. The CDR3 runs 14 residues. CDR3 sequence reads: CASSQDPVNTEAFF. CDR3 sequence (DNA): TGTGCCAGCAGCCAAGATCCGGTGAACACTGAAGCTTTCTTT.

V usage is TRBV9 and J usage is TRBJ1-5; D may be TRBD1 (5 bases). Trimming removed 2 bases from V and 4 bases from J, with 10 bases in between. The CDR3 contains 14 residues. From germline, CDR1 is SGDLS and CDR2 YYNGEE. The CDR3 reads CASSVGGGNQPQHF. CDR3 DNA: TGTGCCAGCAGCGTCGGGGGGGGGAATCAGCCCCAGCATTTT.

This clone was observed a single time. CDR3 nucleotides: TGCGCCAGCAGCTTGGCCAGGGGGATGAGCGGCTACACCTTC. Translating it yields CASSLARGMSGYTF. V gene TRBV5-1 combines with J gene TRBJ1-2, with 7 bases aligning to TRBD1. The CDR3 sequence is 14 residues long. Germline loops: CDR1 SGHRS, CDR2 YFSETQ. Trimming cost V 0 bases and J 8 bases; bases outside gene matches: 7.